Listed below are T cell receptor beta chains from one sample, sequenced in a study of T cell responses to AZD1222 COVID-19 vaccine. TCRdb's copy holds only in-frame clones and misses some; the assay was immunoSEQ multiplex PCR. In the table there are roughly 40,000 clones, roughly 88% of which are singletons. Sequenced material: peripheral blood, taken 28 days after the second AZD1222 dose. The source is an adult who received the AZD1222 COVID-19 vaccine. Each CDR3 is given with its conserved first and last residue. D genes are given only for firm matches. Expanded clones are given a class, and other clones once, few, many or no size at all.

j_call v_call clone_size d_call cdr3_length cdr3_aa cdr3_nt
TRBJ2-7 TRBV7-2 - TRBD2 15 CASSPGLAGGQEQYF TGTGCCAGCAGCCCCGGACTAGCGGGAGGTCAGGAGCAGTACTTC
TRBJ2-3 TRBV15 - - 12 CATSRDTDTQYF TGTGCCACCAGCAGAGACACAGATACGCAGTATTTT
TRBJ2-1 TRBV24-1 - TRBD2 15 CATSVASGDFNEQFF TGTGCCACCAGTGTGGCTAGCGGGGACTTCAATGAGCAGTTCTTC
TRBJ1-3 TRBV9 - - 14 CASSVESPGNTIYF TGTGCCAGCAGCGTCGAATCCCCTGGAAACACCATATATTTT
TRBJ2-7 TRBV20-1 - TRBD2 11 CSAAPAGEQYF TGCAGTGCTGCCCCGGCGGGAGAACAGTACTTC
TRBJ2-7 TRBV2 - - 13 CATTRTASYEQYF TGTGCCACCACCCGGACGGCATCCTACGAGCAGTACTTC
TRBJ1-1 TRBV7-2 - - 12 CASSAQYTEAFF TGTGCCAGCAGCGCTCAGTACACTGAAGCTTTCTTT
TRBJ1-1 TRBV18 - TRBD1 13 CASSPTGATEAFF TGTGCCAGCTCCCCCACAGGGGCGACTGAAGCTTTCTTT
TRBJ2-7 TRBV9 - - 15 CASSPNILQGYEQYF TGTGCCAGCAGCCCTAACATACTACAGGGTTACGAGCAGTACTTC
TRBJ1-2 TRBV13 - - 14 CASSLSTTWRGYTF TGTGCCAGCAGCTTGTCCACAACCTGGCGGGGCTACACCTTC
TRBJ2-3 TRBV7-9 - - 15 CASSPSEATTDTQYF TGTGCCAGCAGCCCCAGTGAGGCCACCACAGATACGCAGTATTTT
TRBJ2-7 TRBV24-1 - - 18 CATSDNLGHLSSSYEQYF TGTGCCACCAGTGATAATTTAGGACACCTCTCAAGCTCCTACGAGCAGTACTTC
TRBJ2-1 TRBV18 - - 12 CASSVSVNEQFF TGTGCCAGCTCAGTCTCCGTCAATGAGCAGTTCTTC
TRBJ2-1 TRBV5-8 - - 13 CASSLGRGNEQFF TGTGCCAGCAGCTTGGGAAGGGGAAATGAGCAGTTCTTC
TRBJ1-5 TRBV7-6 - - 13 CASSPNSNQPQHF TGTGCCAGCAGCCCTAATAGCAATCAGCCCCAGCATTTT
TRBJ2-3 TRBV2 - TRBD2 17 CASSAATSGGGTDTQYF TGTGCCAGCAGCGCGGCGACTAGCGGGGGAGGCACAGATACGCAGTATTTT
TRBJ1-3 TRBV5-4 - - 14 CASSLDRVGNTIYF TGTGCCAGCAGCTTGGACAGGGTTGGAAACACCATATATTTT
TRBJ2-7 TRBV6-1 once - 12 CASSEPPYEQYF TGTGCCAGCAGTGAACCCCCCTACGAGCAGTACTTC
TRBJ2-1 TRBV29-1 few - 13 CSVRSARVQEQFF TGCAGCGTTCGGTCTGCTCGGGTCCAAGAGCAGTTCTTC
TRBJ2-5 TRBV5-8 - - 14 CASSSGRGRETQYF TGTGCCAGCAGCTCGGGACGGGGCAGGGAGACCCAGTACTTC
TRBJ2-7 TRBV9 - TRBD2 15 CASSVRASGSYEQYF TGTGCCAGCAGCGTAAGGGCTAGCGGGAGCTACGAGCAGTACTTC
TRBJ1-2 TRBV27 few - 17 CASSSYSVADNYYGYTF TGTGCCAGCAGTTCCTACTCGGTCGCGGACAATTACTATGGCTACACCTTC
TRBJ2-2 TRBV7-9 - TRBD2 17 CASSRRTSGRNTGELFF TGTGCCAGCAGCCGCCGGACTAGCGGGAGGAACACCGGGGAGCTGTTTTTT
TRBJ1-4 TRBV6-5 - TRBD1 14 CASRPGQANEKLFF TGTGCCAGCAGACCGGGACAGGCTAATGAAAAACTGTTTTTT
TRBJ1-4 TRBV18 - TRBD1 15 CASSPPGQVTEKLFF TGTGCCAGCTCACCCCCGGGACAGGTGACTGAAAAACTGTTTTTT
TRBJ1-2 TRBV18 - - 15 CASSLARQASYGYTF TGTGCCAGCTCTCTCGCCCGACAGGCGTCCTATGGCTACACCTTC
TRBJ2-7 TRBV19 - TRBD2 17 CASSSGLAGPTTYEQYF TGTGCCAGTAGCTCTGGACTAGCGGGGCCGACAACCTACGAGCAGTACTTC
TRBJ2-2 TRBV7-3 - - 14 CASSLTADTGELFF TGTGCCAGCAGCTTAACGGCAGACACCGGGGAGCTGTTTTTT